The text below deals with one TCR beta chain. Its antigen remains unknown. This sample was included in a study of graft-versus-host responses after intestinal transplantation. Study overall: Transplant types were multivisceral, liver-intestinal, or isolated intestinal.

Method: immunoSEQ multiplex PCR; TCRdb's copy keeps in-frame clones and lacks some. The repertoire includes tens of thousands of clones, roughly 92% of them detected once, and about 0.28% sits in the top ten. Germline CDR1 MNHEY, CDR2 SMNVEV (reference sequence). With 6 bases removed from V and 2 bases from J, the gap between germline ends came to 10 bases. The CDR3 is 13 residues long. The chain employs TRBV27 and TRBJ2-5; perhaps TRBD1 as D (5 bases). The receptor comes from a human donor who received an intestinal transplant. The source was unstimulated CD4+ T cells sorted from spleen or lymph node cells, collected before intestinal transplant. The CDR3 DNA is TGTGCCAGCAGCCTAGACAGTCAAGAGACCCAGTACTTC. Protein: CASSLDSQETQYF.